A selection of T cell receptor beta chains follows, all from one sample in a study of shared clonotypes between healthy human individuals. TCRdb keeps only in-frame clones here, not all; method: immunoSEQ multiplex PCR. This sample has over a million clones, with approximately 98.5% found just once. The specimen was naive CD4+ T cells sorted from blood. These receptors originate from a man younger than 45 in good health. CDR3s leave out the opening cysteine and the closing phenylalanine or tryptophan. The order of the fields is D gene, V gene, J gene, CDR3 protein. D genes are given only for firm matches.

>-|TRBV18|TRBJ2-5
ASSLRQGEMQTQY
>TRBD2|TRBV27|TRBJ2-7
ASTMQAGYEQY
>-|TRBV29-1|TRBJ1-2
SFLTGGKDYGYT
>-|TRBV18|TRBJ2-7
ASSPPGSWTTYEQY
>TRBD2|TRBV10-3|TRBJ2-2
AISGPGLAGNTGELF
>TRBD2|TRBV5-1|TRBJ2-2
ASSLEGAAGGPSGELF
>TRBD1|TRBV9|TRBJ2-2
ASSVEAGGASGELF
>-|TRBV7-7|TRBJ1-1
ASSLGENTEAF
>-|TRBV28|TRBJ2-3
ASSQVRDTQY
>TRBD1|TRBV27|TRBJ1-2
ASSPIDRGRHGYT
>TRBD1|TRBV7-2|TRBJ2-1
ASSMIGDRGYNEQF
>TRBD2|TRBV7-2|TRBJ2-7
ASSSPGTSGSSFAYEQY
>TRBD2|TRBV29-1|TRBJ2-3
SVEGTSGRATQY
>-|TRBV18|TRBJ2-1
ASLNPGPVRGEQF
>-|TRBV28|TRBJ2-7
ASLGQGYKGEEY
>TRBD1|TRBV27|TRBJ1-4
ASSLSWPFRTGGSEKLF
>-|TRBV10-3|TRBJ2-3
AISEREDTQY
>-|TRBV15|TRBJ2-3
ATSRGGRGDTDTQY
>-|TRBV5-4|TRBJ1-1
ASSLVGQTNTEAF
>TRBD2|TRBV5-1|TRBJ2-7
ASSESLAGGNEQY
>TRBD2|TRBV25-1|TRBJ2-2
ASSDSRGVHSTGELF
>-|TRBV5-1|TRBJ1-1
ASSLDWNSRFNTEAF
>TRBD1|TRBV5-1|TRBJ2-7
ASSPGTGTNEQY
>TRBD1|TRBV28|TRBJ1-1
ASSLVTGSTEAF
>TRBD2|TRBV11-3|TRBJ2-1
ASSRSGSHNEQF
>TRBD1|TRBV6-5|TRBJ2-7
ASSYGAGGFEQY
>-|TRBV4-3|TRBJ1-1
ASSQDVSGGTEAF
>TRBD1|TRBV7-9|TRBJ1-5
ASSFPGQVMPQH
>-|TRBV29-1|TRBJ2-5
SAESGSRETQY
>-|TRBV5-1|TRBJ2-7
ASSLDAGRAYEQY
>-|TRBV7-2|TRBJ2-7
ASSSPGYEQY
>TRBD1|TRBV11-2|TRBJ2-2
ASSPDRARSGELF
>TRBD1|TRBV29-1|TRBJ2-5
SVVGTGGHQETQY
>TRBD2|TRBV11-2|TRBJ2-5
ASSARLAVQETQY
>TRBD1|TRBV5-1|TRBJ2-7
ASKAGQASYEQY
>-|TRBV19|TRBJ2-3
ASSTQTYTQY
>TRBD1|TRBV6-5|TRBJ1-5
ASSYRQGDQPQH
>-|TRBV27|TRBJ2-6
ASSPNGQRAPSGANVLT
>TRBD2|TRBV29-1|TRBJ2-5
SVNAGDETQY
>-|TRBV18|TRBJ1-2
ASSPPETAYGYT
>-|TRBV7-2|TRBJ2-2
ASSPGLLNTGELF
>-|TRBV19|TRBJ1-1
ASSIGITNTEAF
>-|TRBV5-1|TRBJ2-3
ASSLVGTGPLTDTQY
>TRBD2|TRBV28|TRBJ2-3
ASSGWTSGRN
>-|TRBV18|TRBJ1-1
ASSPSGRRIEAF
>TRBD2|TRBV9|TRBJ2-7
ASSGTGPGTSGFTYEQY
>-|TRBV7-9|TRBJ2-3
ASSAPKGLVTDTQY
>-|TRBV15|TRBJ2-7
ATSRGGALYEQY